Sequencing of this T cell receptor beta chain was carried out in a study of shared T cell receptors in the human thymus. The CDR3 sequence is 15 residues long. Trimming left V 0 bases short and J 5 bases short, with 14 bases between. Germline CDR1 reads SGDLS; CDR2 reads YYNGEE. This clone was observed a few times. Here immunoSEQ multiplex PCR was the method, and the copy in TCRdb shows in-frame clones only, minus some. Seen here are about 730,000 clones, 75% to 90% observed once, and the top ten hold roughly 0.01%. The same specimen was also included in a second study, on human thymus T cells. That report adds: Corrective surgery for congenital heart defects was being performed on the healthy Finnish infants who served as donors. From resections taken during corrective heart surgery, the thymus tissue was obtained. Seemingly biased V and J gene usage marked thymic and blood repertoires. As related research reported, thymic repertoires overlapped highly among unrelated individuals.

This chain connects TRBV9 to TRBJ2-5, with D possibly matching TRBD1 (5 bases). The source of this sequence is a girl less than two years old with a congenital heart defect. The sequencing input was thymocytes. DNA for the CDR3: TGTGCCAGCAGCGTAGTCCAGGAAGGGGTGGAGACCCAGTACTTC. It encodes CASSVVQEGVETQYF.